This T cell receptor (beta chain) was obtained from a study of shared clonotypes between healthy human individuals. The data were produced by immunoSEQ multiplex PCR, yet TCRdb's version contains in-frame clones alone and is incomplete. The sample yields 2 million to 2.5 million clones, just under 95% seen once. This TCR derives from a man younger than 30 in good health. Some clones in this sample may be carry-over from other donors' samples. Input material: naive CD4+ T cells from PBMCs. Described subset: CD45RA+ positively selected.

In DNA, the CDR3 is TGTGCCGGAAGCCGGGACAGGGGTACTGAAGCTTTCTTT. Amino acids: CAGSRDRGTEAFF. The chain is built from TRBV5-8 and TRBJ1-1, with 10 bases that match TRBD1. CDR1 and CDR2 from the germline V gene are SGHTS and YDEGEE. V lost 10 bases and J lost 5; bases outside the gene matches: 8. The CDR3 extends over 13 amino acids. Combining the CDR3 with reference TRBV5-8 and TRBJ1-1 gives the whole variable domain EAGVTQSPTHLIKTRGQQATLRCSPISGHTSVYWYQQALGLGLQFLLWYDEGEERNRGNFPPRFSGRQFPNYSSELNVNALELEDSALYLCAGSRDRGTEAFFGQGTRLTVV.